The entry below describes one TCR beta chain. The table came from immunoSEQ multiplex PCR; TCRdb's copy has only in-frame clones and leaves some out. Among around 74,000 clones, less than 90% were seen once, and the ten largest hold 0.5% to 0.8%. This entry belongs to a study of OX40 agonist ivuxolimab in advanced cancers. The CDR3 loop spans 15 amino acids. Germline CDR1 SGHTA, CDR2 FQGNSA. V was clipped by 1 base and J by 2 bases, with 10 bases between them. This material consisted of CD4+ or CD8+ T cells sorted from blood, taken in a trial of the OX40 agonist ivuxolimab. This TCR was sampled from an adult with an advanced solid tumor such as melanoma, head and neck, liver or kidney cancer. The rearrangement links TRBV7-2 to TRBJ2-3; D gene ambiguous. The CDR3 coding sequence is TGTGCCAGCAGCTTAGTTTTACGCATCACAGATACGCAGTATTTT. Its translation is CASSLVLRITDTQYF.